Below, 5 T cell receptor beta chains from the same sample are listed, as sequenced in a study of blood T cell repertoires in COVID-19. Repertoires were generated with immunoSEQ multiplex PCR, while TCRdb's copy carries only in-frame clones and drops some. The sample carries hundreds of thousands of clones, approximately 86% recorded once. Sequences were obtained from PBMCs or T cells enriched from blood (not recorded which). These receptors all come from a woman aged 45-65 years who had recovered from COVID-19.

This clone was counted ten times or more. The V gene is TRBV5-1, the J gene TRBJ2-1, with TRBD2 as a possible D gene (5 bases). CDR1 is SGHRS, CDR2 YFSETQ, per germline. With 3 bases removed from V and 8 bases from J, the gap between germline ends came to 18 bases. CDR3 length: 15 amino acids. CDR3 amino acids: CASSSIGLSSDEQFF. The CDR3 nucleotides read TGCGCCAGCAGCTCCATCGGACTCTCCTCTGATGAGCAGTTCTTC.

The J gene is TRBJ2-1, the V gene TRBV5-5; TRBD2 agrees at 14 bases. This CDR3 contains 15 residues. With V trimmed by 2 bases and J by 7 bases, 2 bases remained unmatched. From germline, CDR1 is SGHKS and CDR2 YYEKEE (reference sequence). CDR3 sequence: CASSFGTSGRNEQFF. The CDR3 DNA follows: TGTGCCAGCAGCTTCGGGACTAGCGGGAGAAATGAGCAGTTCTTC.

The chain carries TRBV6-6 and TRBJ2-7, with unresolved D. This CDR3 has 14 residues. The V gene lost 6 bases and the J gene lost 3 bases, with 15 bases spanning the gap. CDR1 and CDR2 from the germline V gene are MNHNY and SVGAGI (reference sequence). The CDR3 nucleotides are TGTGCCAGCAGCGTCAAGGAGAGACGCTACGAGCAGTACTTC. Translating gives CASSVKERRYEQYF.

The chain combines TRBV3-1 (or the pseudogene TRBV3-2) with TRBJ1-3; D unresolved. The CDR3 consists of 16 residues. CDR1 and CDR2 from the germline V gene are LGHDT and YNNKEL (reference sequence). Trimming cost V 4 bases and J 4 bases, with 17 bases left between them. The CDR3 nucleotides read TGTGCCAGCAGCCGGACTGCCGTGACTCCAGGAAACACCATATATTTT. Encoded protein: CASSRTAVTPGNTIYF.

V is TRBV5-1 and J is TRBJ1-2; possibly TRBD1 for D (6 bases). Trimming shortened V by 0 bases and J by 4 bases, and 13 bases separated the two germline ends. Per germline, CDR1 SGHRS and CDR2 YFSETQ. The CDR3 has 15 amino acids. As DNA, the CDR3 is TGCGCCAGCAGCTTGGACAGGGCTTCGGTCTATGGCTACACCTTC. Translated, it gives CASSLDRASVYGYTF.